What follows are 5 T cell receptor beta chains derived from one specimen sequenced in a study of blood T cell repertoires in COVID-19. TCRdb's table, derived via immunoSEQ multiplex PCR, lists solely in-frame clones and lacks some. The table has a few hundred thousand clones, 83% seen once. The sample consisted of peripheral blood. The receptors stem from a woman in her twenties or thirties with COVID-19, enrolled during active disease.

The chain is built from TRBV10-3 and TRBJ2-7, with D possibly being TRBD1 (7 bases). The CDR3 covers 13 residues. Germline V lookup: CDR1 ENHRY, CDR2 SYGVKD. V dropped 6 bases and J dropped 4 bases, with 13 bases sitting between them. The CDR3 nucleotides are TGTGCCATCAGGGAGGGACAGTCTTACGAGCAGTACTTC. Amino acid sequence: CAIREGQSYEQYF.

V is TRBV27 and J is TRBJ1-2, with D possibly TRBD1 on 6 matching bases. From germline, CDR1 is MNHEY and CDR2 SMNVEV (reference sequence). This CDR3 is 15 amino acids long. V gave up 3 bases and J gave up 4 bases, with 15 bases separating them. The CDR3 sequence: CASSFRLGGPYGYTF. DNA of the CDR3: TGTGCCAGCAGTTTCCGACTGGGGGGGCCCTATGGCTACACCTTC.

The CDR3 nucleotides are TGTGCCAGCAGCTTAGCCCTGGAGTACGAGCAGTACTTC. The encoded protein is CASSLALEYEQYF. The chain links TRBV7-6 to TRBJ2-7; D is ambiguous. The CDR3 totals 13 residues. Trimming cost V 0 bases and J 4 bases, with 7 bases left between them. Germline V gene sequence: CDR1 SGHVS, CDR2 FNYEAQ.

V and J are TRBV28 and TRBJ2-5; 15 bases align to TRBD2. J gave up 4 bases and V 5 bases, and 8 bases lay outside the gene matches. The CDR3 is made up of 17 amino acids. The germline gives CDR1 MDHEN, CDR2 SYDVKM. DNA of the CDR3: TGTGCCAGCAGTACCAGGACTAGCGGGGGGGCTCTAGAGACCCAGTACTTC. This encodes CASSTRTSGGALETQYF.

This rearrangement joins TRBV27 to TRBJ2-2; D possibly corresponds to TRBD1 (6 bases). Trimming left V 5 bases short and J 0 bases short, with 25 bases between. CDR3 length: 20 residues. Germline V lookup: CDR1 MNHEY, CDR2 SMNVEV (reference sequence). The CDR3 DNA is TGTGCCAGCAGTACCCTTCCGGGACACTCGGCCGTCTCGAACACCGGGGAGCTGTTTTTT. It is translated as CASSTLPGHSAVSNTGELFF.